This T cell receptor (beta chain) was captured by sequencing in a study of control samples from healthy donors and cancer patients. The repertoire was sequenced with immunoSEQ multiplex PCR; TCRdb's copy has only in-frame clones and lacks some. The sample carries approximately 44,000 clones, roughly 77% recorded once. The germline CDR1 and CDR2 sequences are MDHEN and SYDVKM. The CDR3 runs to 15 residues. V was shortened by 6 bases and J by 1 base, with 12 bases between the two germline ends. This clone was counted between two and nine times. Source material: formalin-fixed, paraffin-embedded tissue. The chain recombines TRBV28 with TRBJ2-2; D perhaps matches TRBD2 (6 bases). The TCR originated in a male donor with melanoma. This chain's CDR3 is CASRAGGENTGELFF. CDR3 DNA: TGTGCCAGCAGGGCCGGCGGGGAGAACACCGGGGAGCTGTTTTTT.